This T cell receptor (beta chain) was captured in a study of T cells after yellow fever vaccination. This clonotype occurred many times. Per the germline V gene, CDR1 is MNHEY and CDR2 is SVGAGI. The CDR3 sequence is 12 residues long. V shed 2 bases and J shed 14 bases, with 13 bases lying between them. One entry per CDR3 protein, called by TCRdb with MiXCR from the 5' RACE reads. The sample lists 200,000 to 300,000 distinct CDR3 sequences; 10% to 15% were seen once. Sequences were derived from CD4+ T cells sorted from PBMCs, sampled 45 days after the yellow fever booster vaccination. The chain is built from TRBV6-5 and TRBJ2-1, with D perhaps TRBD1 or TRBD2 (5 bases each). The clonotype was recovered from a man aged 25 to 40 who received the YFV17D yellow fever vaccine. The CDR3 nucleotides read TGTGCCAGCAGTTACCGTCCAGGGCGGGAGTTCTTC. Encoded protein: CASSYRPGREFF.